This TCR beta chain was sequenced during a study of blood T cell repertoires in COVID-19. Measured with immunoSEQ multiplex PCR; TCRdb has only the in-frame clones, and not every one. The sample has about 160,000 clones, around 85% seen once; the top ten hold about 6.9%. V was pared by 2 bases and J by 0 bases, with 7 bases between. From germline, CDR1 is SGHTA and CDR2 FQGTGA. The CDR3 is made up of 15 amino acids. What was sequenced was peripheral blood. The sequence came from a man older than 75 with COVID-19, enrolled during active disease. The chain couples TRBV7-3 to TRBJ2-2; D not certain. CDR3 nucleotide sequence: TGTGCCAGCAGCTTATTACATTCGAACACCGGGGAGCTGTTTTTT. It is translated as CASSLLHSNTGELFF. The full variable domain, with the rest looked up from reference TRBV7-3 and TRBJ2-2, is GAGVSQTPSNKVTEKGKYVELRCDPISGHTALYWYRQSLGQGPEFLIYFQGTGAADDSGLPNDRFFAVRPEGSVSTLKIQRTERGDSAVYLCASSLLHSNTGELFFGEGSRLTVL.